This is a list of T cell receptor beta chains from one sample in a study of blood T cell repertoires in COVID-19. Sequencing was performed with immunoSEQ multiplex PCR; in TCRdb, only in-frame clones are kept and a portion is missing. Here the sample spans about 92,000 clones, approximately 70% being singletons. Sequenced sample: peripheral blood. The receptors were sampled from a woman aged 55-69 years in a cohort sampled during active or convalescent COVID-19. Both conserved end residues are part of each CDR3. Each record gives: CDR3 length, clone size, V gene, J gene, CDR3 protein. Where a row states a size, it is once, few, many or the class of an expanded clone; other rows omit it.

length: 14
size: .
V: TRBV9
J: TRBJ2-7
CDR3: CASSVHPETYEQYF

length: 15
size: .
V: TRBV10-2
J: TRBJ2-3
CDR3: CASSESSGGTDTQYF

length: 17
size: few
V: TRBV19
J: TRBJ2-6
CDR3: CASSINQGIGRANVLTF

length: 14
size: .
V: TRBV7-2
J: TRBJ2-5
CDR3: CASSFRGARETQYF

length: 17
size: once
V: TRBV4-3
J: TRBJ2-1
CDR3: CASSQDRRQGYNNEQFF

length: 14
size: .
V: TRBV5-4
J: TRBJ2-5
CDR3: CASSRVGGRETQYF

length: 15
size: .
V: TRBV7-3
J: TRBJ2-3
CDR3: CASSLGHRRTDTQYF

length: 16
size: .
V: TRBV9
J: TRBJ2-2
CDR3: CASSPPSGDLTGELFF

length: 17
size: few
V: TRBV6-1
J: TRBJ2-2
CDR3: CASSDTLTGGDTGELFF

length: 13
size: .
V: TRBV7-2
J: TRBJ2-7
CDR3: CASSWDREGEQYF

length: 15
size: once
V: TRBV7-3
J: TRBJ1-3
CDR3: CASSPRRPSGNTIYF

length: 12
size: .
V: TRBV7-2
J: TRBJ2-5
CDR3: CASSPMGVTQYF

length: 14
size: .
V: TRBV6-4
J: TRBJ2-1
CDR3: CASSAELGYHEQFF

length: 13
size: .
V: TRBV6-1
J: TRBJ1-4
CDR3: CASSEVRDEKLFF

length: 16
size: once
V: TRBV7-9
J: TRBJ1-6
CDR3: CASSFSPVGSHSPLHF

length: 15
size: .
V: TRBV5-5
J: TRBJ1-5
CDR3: CASSLIQGSAWPQHF

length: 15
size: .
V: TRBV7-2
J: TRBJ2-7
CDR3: CASSLGGSSSYEQYF

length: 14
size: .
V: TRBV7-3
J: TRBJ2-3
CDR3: CASSFSGWADTQYF

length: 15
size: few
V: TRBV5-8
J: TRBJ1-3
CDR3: CASSLDSNSGNTIYF

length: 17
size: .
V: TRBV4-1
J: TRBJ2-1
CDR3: CASSQLAGQFSYNEQFF

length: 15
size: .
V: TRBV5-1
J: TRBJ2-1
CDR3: CASSFALAGGNEQFF

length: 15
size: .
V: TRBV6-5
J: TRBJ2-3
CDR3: CASTPPGLAPGTQYF

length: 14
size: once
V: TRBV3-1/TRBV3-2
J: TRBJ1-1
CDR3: CASSHRSGVREAFF

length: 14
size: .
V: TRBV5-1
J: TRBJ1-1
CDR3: CASSLVGGNTEAFF

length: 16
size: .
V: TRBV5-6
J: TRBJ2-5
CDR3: CASSLAGLGGQETQYF

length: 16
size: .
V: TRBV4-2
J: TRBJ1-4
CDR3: CASSPELQGRGEKLFF

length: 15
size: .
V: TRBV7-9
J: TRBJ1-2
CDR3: CASSLALGLNYGYTF